This T cell receptor beta chain appears in the sequencing data of a study of cytomegalovirus exposure and HLA in healthy donors. Points on this clone: The antigen remains undetermined.

These donors were members of the roughly 130-subject validation cohort, a group separate from the approximately 670-subject first cohort. Whole-study results and caveats: As confirmed in vitro, a few CMV-associated chains were specific for CMV antigens. The tendency of first-cohort TCR clusters to co-occur in the 120 or so validation repertoires was the finding of a later analysis.

Produced via immunoSEQ multiplex PCR; TCRdb's table is partial and in-frame only. The sample shows about 110,000 clones, roughly 86% of them seen only once. Germline CDR1 reads SEHNR; CDR2 reads FQNEAQ (reference sequence). With 5 bases removed from V and 9 bases from J, the gap between germline ends came to 20 bases. The CDR3 is 16 residues long. V gene TRBV7-9 combines with J gene TRBJ1-6; D might be TRBD1 (5 bases). This TCR was recovered from a woman aged 18-29 years in good health and CMV-seronegative. Sequencing was performed on PBMCs. CDR3 sequence reads: CASSTQDLATGSPLHF. CDR3 DNA: TGTGCCAGCAGCACACAGGACCTCGCCACAGGTTCACCCCTCCACTTT.